Shown below are 10 T cell receptor beta chains from a single sample sequenced in a study of breast tumors, draining lymph nodes, adjacent tissues. Samples came from axillary lymph nodes draining the breast cancer. TCRdb independently ran MiXCR on the multiplex PCR reads; one entry per CDR3 protein. The table shows approximately 210,000 distinct CDR3 sequences, with less than 40% occurring only once. Sequencing used axillary lymph node tissue. Every receptor here comes from a female donor with breast cancer. Some clones in this sample may be carry-over from other donors' samples.

In this sample, this clonotype turned up a few times. A read error may explain this, as a much larger clone is one base away. This rearrangement joins TRBV20-1 to TRBJ2-5; no firm D call. The germline gives CDR1 DFQATT, CDR2 SNEGSKA (reference sequence). This CDR3 region has 12 residues. CDR3: CSASVFQETPYF. CDR3 in DNA: TGCAGTGCTTCAGTTTTTCAAGAGACCCCGTACTTC.

This clonotype was seen at least ten times. CDR3 in DNA: TGCAGTGCTAGAGAAGAGGGTTCCTACGAGCAGTACTTC. Translation: CSAREEGSYEQYF. The chain links TRBV20-1 to TRBJ2-7; the D gene is possibly TRBD2 (5 bases). CDR1 DFQATT and CDR2 SNEGSKA come from the germline V gene (reference sequence). This CDR3 region has 13 residues. Trimming took 0 bases from V and 1 from J, leaving 7 bases between them.

For this clonotype: A read error may explain this, as a much larger clone is one base away. The CDR3 sequence: CASSQDGQGAVWYGYTF. CDR3 coding DNA: TGCGCCAGCAGCCAAGATGGACAGGGGGCTGTTTGGTATGGCTACACCTTC. The chain is built from TRBV4-1 and TRBJ1-2, with TRBD1 identical over 11 bases. Trimming removed 0 bases from V and 5 bases from J; junction bases left unmatched: 8. This CDR3 has 17 residues. The V gene's germline CDR1 is MGHRA and CDR2 YSYEKL.

The chain carries TRBV7-9 and TRBJ1-1; D not certain. V gave up 1 base and J gave up 4 bases, with 4 bases separating them. This CDR3 comprises 12 residues. The germline CDR1 and CDR2 sequences are SEHNR and FQNEAQ (reference sequence). CDR3 nucleotides: TGTGCCAGCAGCTTAGACCGCACTGAAGCTTTCTTT. Protein sequence: CASSLDRTEAFF. The variable domain in full, completed from reference TRBV7-9 and TRBJ1-1, reads DTGVSQNPRHKITKRGQNVTFRCDPISEHNRLYWYRQTLGQGPEFLTYFQNEAQLEKSRLLSDRFSAERPKGSFSTLEIQRTEQGDSAMYLCASSLDRTEAFFGQGTRLTVV.

This clonotype was seen repeatedly, ten times or more. The gene calls are TRBV30 and TRBJ1-2, with D possibly TRBD1 on 6 matching bases. From germline, CDR1 is GTSNPN and CDR2 SVGIG (reference sequence). Trimming cost V 3 bases and J 2 bases, with 19 bases left between them. This CDR3 comprises 16 residues. The CDR3 protein is CAWREGGTITNYGYTF. DNA for the CDR3: TGTGCCTGGAGGGAGGGGGGGACAATCACAAACTATGGCTACACCTTC.

As to this clonotype: An end of the junction does not agree with germline; a read error may underlie this. The chain links TRBV24-1 to TRBJ2-7; 11 bases match TRBD2. The germline V gene encodes CDR1 KGHDR and CDR2 SFDVKD. The CDR3 is 14 residues long. The CDR3 sequence is CASSSGTSGGEQYF. The CDR3, as DNA: TGCGCCAGCAGCTCAGGGACTAGCGGAGGCGAGCAGTACTTC.

The J gene is TRBJ2-3, the V gene TRBV7-2; 8 positions match TRBD1. This CDR3 has 14 residues. CDR1 is SGHTA, CDR2 FQGNSA, per germline. V trimming: 4 bases; J trimming: 3 bases; junction bases outside the gene matches: 3. This CDR3 reads CASSSYRGTDTQYF. As DNA, the CDR3 is TGTGCCAGCAGCTCCTACAGGGGGACAGATACGCAGTATTTT.

V is TRBV12-3 or TRBV12-4 and J is TRBJ2-7; 9 nucleotides line up with TRBD2. CDR3 length equals 13 residues. With V trimmed by 8 bases and J by 7 bases, 9 bases remained unmatched. Here the CDR3 DNA reads TGTGCCAGCCTTGCGGGAGGGCCTGGGGAGCAGTACTTC. It codes for CASLAGGPGEQYF.

The chain carries TRBV11-3 and TRBJ2-6, with D perhaps TRBD2 (7 bases). V was trimmed by 6 bases and J by 7 bases, leaving 16 bases between them. CDR3 length: 15 amino acids. Looked up from germline, CDR1 is SGHNT and CDR2 is YENEEA. In DNA form, the CDR3 reads TGTGCCAGCAGTCGCGGGGGCGCTGCCGCCAACGTCCTGACTTTC. Translation: CASSRGGAAANVLTF.

This clonotype was counted at least ten times. This chain uses TRBV7-2 with TRBJ2-2, with 11 bases that match TRBD1. CDR1 is SGHTA, CDR2 FQGNSA, per germline. The junction had 5 bases not matched to a gene; V was cut back by 2 bases and J by 6 bases. The CDR3 consists of 16 residues. The CDR3: CASSLRTGGGAGELFF. Written as DNA, the CDR3 is TGTGCCAGCAGCTTACGGACAGGGGGCGGGGCCGGGGAGCTGTTTTTT.